The T cell receptor beta chain under discussion was sequenced for a study of naive and memory T cell subsets. Study-wide results and limits: This RNA-based method may be sensitive to activation-related transcript changes. TCRs were reportedly recovered from both biopsy types, mostly tuberculin test sites. Higher TCR numbers at tuberculin sites reflect T cell infiltration, per interpretation.

Treatment reported: skin biopsy from PPD injection site in Mantoux-positive individual. An oligonucleotide containing a UMI was ligated to the 3' end of TCR cDNA. Biopsied sites were PPD injections in people with a positive Mantoux test. Four PCR rounds used nested alpha and beta constant region primers plus the SP2 primer. Via MiXCR, TCRdb re-called the UMI-ligation and nested PCR reads, giving one row per CDR3 protein. The sample contains tens of thousands of distinct CDR3 sequences, about 11% of which appear only once. As for this clonotype: Its specificity is not known.

The TCR comes from an adult in good health. This sample comprised skin, obtained from a tuberculin skin test site.

The CDR3 protein is CASSVGGELKFF. The CDR3 DNA sequence: TGTGCCAGCAGTGTAGGTGGGGAGTTGAAGTTCTTC. The chain is built from TRBV2 and TRBJ2-1, with D possibly matching TRBD2 (5 bases). Germline V gene sequence: CDR1 SNHLY, CDR2 FYNNEI. The CDR3 runs to 12 residues. Trimming took off 4 bases at V and 14 bases at J, with 15 bases between the two ends.